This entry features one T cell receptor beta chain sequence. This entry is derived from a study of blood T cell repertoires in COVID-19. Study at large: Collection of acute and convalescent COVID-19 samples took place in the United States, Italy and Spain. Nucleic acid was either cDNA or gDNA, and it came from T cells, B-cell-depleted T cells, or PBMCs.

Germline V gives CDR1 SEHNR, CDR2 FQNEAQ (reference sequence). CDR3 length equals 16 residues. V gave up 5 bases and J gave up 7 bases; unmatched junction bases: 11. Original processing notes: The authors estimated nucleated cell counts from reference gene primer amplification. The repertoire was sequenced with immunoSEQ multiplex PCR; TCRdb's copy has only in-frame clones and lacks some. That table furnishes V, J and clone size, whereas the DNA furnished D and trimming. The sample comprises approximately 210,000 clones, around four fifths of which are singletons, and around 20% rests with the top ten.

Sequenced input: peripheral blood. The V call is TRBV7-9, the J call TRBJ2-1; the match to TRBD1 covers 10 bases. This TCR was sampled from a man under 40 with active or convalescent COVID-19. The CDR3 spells CASSGPRDRGQNEQFF. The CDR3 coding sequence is TGTGCCAGCAGCGGGCCCCGGGACAGGGGACAAAATGAGCAGTTCTTC.